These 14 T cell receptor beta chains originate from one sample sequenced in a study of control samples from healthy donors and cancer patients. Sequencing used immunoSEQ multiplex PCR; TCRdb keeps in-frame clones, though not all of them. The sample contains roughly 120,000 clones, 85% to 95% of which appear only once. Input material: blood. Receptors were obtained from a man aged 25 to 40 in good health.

The CDR3 reads CASSSPPGATYNEQFF. DNA for the CDR3: TGTGCCAGCAGTTCTCCTCCGGGGGCCACCTACAATGAGCAGTTCTTC. This chain uses TRBV6-5 with TRBJ2-1, with D perhaps being TRBD1 or TRBD2 (6 bases each). This CDR3 is built from 16 residues. Per the germline V gene, CDR1 is MNHEY and CDR2 is SVGAGI. V gave up 4 bases and J gave up 2 bases, with 15 bases separating them.

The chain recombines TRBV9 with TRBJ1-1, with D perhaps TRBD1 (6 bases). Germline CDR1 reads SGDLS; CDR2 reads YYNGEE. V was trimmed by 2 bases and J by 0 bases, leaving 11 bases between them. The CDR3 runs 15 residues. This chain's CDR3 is CASSVGGPMNTEAFF. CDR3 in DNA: TGTGCCAGCAGCGTGGGGGGCCCCATGAACACTGAAGCTTTCTTT.

The CDR3 spells CASRNAGGVSYEQYF. The CDR3 bases are TGTGCCAGCAGAAACGCGGGGGGGGTTTCCTACGAGCAGTACTTC. The rearrangement links TRBV6-6 to TRBJ2-7, with 9 bases lining up with TRBD2. There are 15 residues in the CDR3. Germline assignment: CDR1 MNHNY and CDR2 SVGAGI (reference sequence). The junction had 7 bases not matched to a gene; V was cut back by 6 bases and J by 1 base.

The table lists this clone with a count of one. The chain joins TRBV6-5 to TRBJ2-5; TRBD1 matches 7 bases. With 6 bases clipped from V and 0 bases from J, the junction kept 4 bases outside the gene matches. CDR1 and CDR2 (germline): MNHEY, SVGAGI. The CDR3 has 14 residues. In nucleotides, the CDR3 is TGTGCCAGCAGAACAGGGGTCTACCAAGAGACCCAGTACTTC. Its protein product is CASRTGVYQETQYF.

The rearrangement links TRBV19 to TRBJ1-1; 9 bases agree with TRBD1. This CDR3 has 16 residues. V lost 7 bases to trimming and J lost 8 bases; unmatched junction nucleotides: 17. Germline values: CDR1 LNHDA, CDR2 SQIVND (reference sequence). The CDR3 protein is CASTITGGGRLGEAFF. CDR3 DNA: TGTGCCAGTACCATAACAGGGGGCGGTAGGTTGGGAGAAGCTTTCTTT.

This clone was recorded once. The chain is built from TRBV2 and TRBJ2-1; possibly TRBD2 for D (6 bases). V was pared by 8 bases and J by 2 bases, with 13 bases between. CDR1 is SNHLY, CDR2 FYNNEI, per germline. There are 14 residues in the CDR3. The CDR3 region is CASVGTLAYNEQFF. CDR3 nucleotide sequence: TGTGCCAGCGTTGGGACTTTAGCCTACAATGAGCAGTTCTTC.

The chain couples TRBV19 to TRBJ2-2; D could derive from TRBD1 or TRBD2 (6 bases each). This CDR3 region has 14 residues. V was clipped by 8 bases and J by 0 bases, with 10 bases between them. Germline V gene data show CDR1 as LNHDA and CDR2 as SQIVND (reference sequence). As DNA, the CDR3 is TGTGCCAGTGGGGGGCTTGCGAACACCGGGGAGCTGTTTTTT. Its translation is CASGGLANTGELFF. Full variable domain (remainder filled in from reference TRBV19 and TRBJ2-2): DGGITQSPKYLFRKEGQNVTLSCEQNLNHDAMYWYRQDPGQGLRLIYYSQIVNDFQKGDIAEGYSVSREKKESFPLTVTSAQKNPTAFYLCASGGLANTGELFFGEGSRLTVL.

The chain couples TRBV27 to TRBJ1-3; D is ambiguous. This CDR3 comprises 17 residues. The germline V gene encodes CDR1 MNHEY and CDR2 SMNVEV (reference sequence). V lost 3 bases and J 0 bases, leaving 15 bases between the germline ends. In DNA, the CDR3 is TGTGCCAGCAGTTTGAGGTGGCGACTGGACTCTGGAAACACCATATATTTT. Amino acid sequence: CASSLRWRLDSGNTIYF.

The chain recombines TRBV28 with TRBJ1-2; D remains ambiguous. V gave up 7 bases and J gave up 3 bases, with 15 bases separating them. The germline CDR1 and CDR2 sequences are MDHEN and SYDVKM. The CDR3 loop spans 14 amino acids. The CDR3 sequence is CASKRTNSDYGYTF. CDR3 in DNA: TGTGCCAGCAAGAGAACTAACTCGGACTATGGCTACACCTTC.

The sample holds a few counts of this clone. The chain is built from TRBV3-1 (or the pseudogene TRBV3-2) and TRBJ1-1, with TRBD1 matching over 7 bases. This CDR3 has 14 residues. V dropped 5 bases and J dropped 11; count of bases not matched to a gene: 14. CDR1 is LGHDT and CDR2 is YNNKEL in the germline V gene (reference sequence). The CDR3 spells CASSARQGDPKAFF. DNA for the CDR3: TGTGCCAGCAGCGCCCGACAGGGAGATCCAAAGGCTTTCTTT.

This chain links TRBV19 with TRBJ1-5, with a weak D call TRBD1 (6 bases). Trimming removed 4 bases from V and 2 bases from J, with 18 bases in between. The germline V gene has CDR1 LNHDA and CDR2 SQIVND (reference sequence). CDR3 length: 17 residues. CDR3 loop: CASSKIGIGGGNQPQHF. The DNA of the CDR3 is TGTGCCAGTAGTAAGATTGGTATAGGGGGAGGCAATCAGCCCCAGCATTTT.

The CDR3 spells CASSQEIGLPTNEKLFF. CDR3 nucleotides: TGTGCCAGCAGCCAAGAGATAGGGTTACCAACTAATGAAAAACTGTTTTTT. This chain links TRBV4-2 with TRBJ1-4; D remains ambiguous. Germline V gene data show CDR1 as LGHNA and CDR2 as YNFKEQ. V lost 0 bases, J lost 0 bases, and 11 bases lay in between. This CDR3 spans 17 amino acids.

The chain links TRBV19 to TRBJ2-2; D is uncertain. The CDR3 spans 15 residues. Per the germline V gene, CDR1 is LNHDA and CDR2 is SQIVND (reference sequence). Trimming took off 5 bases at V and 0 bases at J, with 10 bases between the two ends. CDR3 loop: CASSLFTANTGELFF. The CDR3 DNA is TGTGCCAGTAGTCTCTTCACAGCGAACACCGGGGAGCTGTTTTTT.

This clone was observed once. The CDR3: CASSVDENTEAFF. DNA for the CDR3: TGTGCCAGCAGCGTAGATGAGAACACTGAAGCTTTCTTT. The chain combines TRBV9 with TRBJ1-1; no definite D call. Germline V CDR1 and CDR2: SGDLS, YYNGEE. The ends were cut back, 0 bases at V and 1 base at J, with 4 bases in the middle. This CDR3 has 13 residues.